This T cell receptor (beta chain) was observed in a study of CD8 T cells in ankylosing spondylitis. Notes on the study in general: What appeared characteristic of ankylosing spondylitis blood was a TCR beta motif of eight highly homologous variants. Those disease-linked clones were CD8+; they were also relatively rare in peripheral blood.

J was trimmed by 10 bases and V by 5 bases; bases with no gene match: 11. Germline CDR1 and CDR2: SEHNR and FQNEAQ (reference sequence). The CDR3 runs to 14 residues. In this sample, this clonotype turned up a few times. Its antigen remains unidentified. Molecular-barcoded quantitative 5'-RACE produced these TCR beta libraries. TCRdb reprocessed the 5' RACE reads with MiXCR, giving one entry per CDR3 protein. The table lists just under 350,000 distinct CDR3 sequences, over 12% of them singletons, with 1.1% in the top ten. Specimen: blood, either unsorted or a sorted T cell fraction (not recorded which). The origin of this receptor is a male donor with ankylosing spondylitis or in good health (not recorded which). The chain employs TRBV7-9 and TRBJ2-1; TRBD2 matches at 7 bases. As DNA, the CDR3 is TGTGCCAGCAGCCTCTTCGGGGGGAAGGGAGAGCAGTTCTTC. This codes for CASSLFGGKGEQFF.